This TCR beta chain was sequenced for a study of patients and donors after allogeneic stem cell transplantation. The CDR3 length is 16 residues. Germline CDR1 and CDR2: SGHTA and FQGTGA. The germline V and J ends were trimmed by 5 bases and 3 bases, with 16 bases remaining between them. TCRdb reprocessed the RT-PCR reads with MiXCR, giving one entry per CDR3 protein. Of approximately 200,000 distinct CDR3 sequences in the sample, roughly 13% were seen once. J is TRBJ1-4 and V is TRBV7-3, with D hard to call. This TCR derives from a human donor who was either an allogeneic HSCT recipient or a stem cell or donor lymphocyte infusion donor (not recorded which). It is not recorded whose cells these are; they may come from a transplant donor. Sequencing input: blood, either unsorted or a sorted T cell fraction (not recorded which). For the CDR3, the DNA is TGTGCCAGCAGCCCGCCCCCGATCGCCCCTAATGAAAAACTGTTTTTT. Protein product: CASSPPPIAPNEKLFF. Full variable domain (missing parts from reference TRBV7-3 and TRBJ1-4): GAGVSQTPSNKVTEKGKYVELRCDPISGHTALYWYRQSLGQGPEFLIYFQGTGAADDSGLPNDRFFAVRPEGSVSTLKIQRTERGDSAVYLCASSPPPIAPNEKLFFGSGTQLSVL.